The source of this TCR beta chain is a study of T cells in localized non-small cell lung cancer. The assay was immunoSEQ multiplex PCR, and TCRdb's table has in-frame clones only and misses some. The sample records tens of thousands of clones, roughly 90% being singletons. The CDR3 is 13 amino acids. V lost 3 bases and J lost 5, with 11 bases in between. Germline CDR1 and CDR2: SGDLS and YYNGEE. The TCR comes from a man between 40 and 75 years old with stage I squamous cell lung carcinoma. This specimen was peripheral blood, taken before any cancer treatment. V gene TRBV9 combines with J gene TRBJ2-5, with D unclear. The CDR3 region has the DNA TGTGCCAGCAGCGCCCCCCAGGCGGAGACCCAGTACTTC. Translated: CASSAPQAETQYF.